Given below is one T cell receptor beta chain in context. What it binds is not known. The assay was immunoSEQ multiplex PCR, and TCRdb's table has in-frame clones only and misses some. The profile shows some 120,000 clones, 60% to 85% of them singletons. The data originate from a study of PD-1 blockade in mismatch repair-deficient tumors. About the research overall: Patients had 11 to 13 mismatch repair-deficient cancer types and were previously treated and progressing.

This CDR3 contains 16 residues. Germline loops: CDR1 MNHEY, CDR2 SMNVEV (reference sequence). The V gene lost 2 bases and the J gene lost 5 bases, with 16 bases spanning the gap. Every patient had mismatch repair deficiency by PCR or immunohistochemistry. TCRs were sequenced from a few patients responding to pembrolizumab. General study findings and limits: Rapid post-treatment expansion, then contraction, generally preceding radiologic response, marked tumor-resident clones.

The input for sequencing was peripheral blood, taken around 60 weeks after starting pembrolizumab. This receptor was taken from an adult with mismatch repair-deficient cancer. The genes are TRBV27 and TRBJ2-1; no definite D call. This CDR3 reads CASSLTLNDGNNEQFF. For the CDR3, the DNA is TGTGCCAGCAGTTTAACCTTGAACGACGGAAACAATGAGCAGTTCTTC.